This T cell receptor (beta chain) was found in a study of T-cell memory formation after mild COVID-19. Overall study context: TCR clusters largely stayed donor specific.

Employing constant-segment primers, 5'RACE generated TCR alpha and TCR beta cDNA libraries bearing sample barcodes and UMIs. TCRdb processed the 5' RACE reads anew with MiXCR; each CDR3 protein has one entry. The data hold approximately 350,000 distinct CDR3 sequences, with roughly an eighth observed a single time. Study outcomes and limitations: The study found balanced CD4/CD8 in clones contracting day 15 to 85 and a CD4+ lean in later expanders. Cross-reactive memory appears to have joined, as suggested by some responding clones showing up in pre-infection memory.

The length of the CDR3 is 17 residues. Trimming removed 6 bases at V and 0 bases at J, with 15 bases between. Germline CDR1 MGHRA, CDR2 YSYEKL. This clonotype was found many times. The antigen remains undetermined. This chain links TRBV4-1 with TRBJ2-6, with D possibly called TRBD1 or TRBD2 (5 bases each). The sequence came from a man between 18 and 35 years old who had mild COVID-19 (a few samples of this study predate the infection). Cell type and time point are not known. Sequenced sample: PBMCs or a T cell subset sorted from them (not recorded which). CDR3 sequence: CASRGDGYFSGANVLTF. The CDR3 nucleotides read TGCGCCAGCAGGGGGGACGGCTACTTCTCTGGGGCCAACGTCCTGACTTTC.